Listed below are T cell receptor beta chains from one sample, sequenced in a study of T cells after yellow fever vaccination. Each CDR3 protein gets one entry after TCRdb re-called the 5' RACE reads with MiXCR. The data contain 450,000 to 550,000 distinct CDR3 sequences, 21% of them singletons. The sequenced sample was PBMCs, obtained around 3 weeks after the first yellow fever vaccination. These receptors were taken from a man between 18 and 29 years old who received the YFV17D yellow fever vaccine. Both conserved end residues are part of each CDR3. A D gene is named only where the DNA matches it firmly. Clone size is shown for a subset of rows, as once, few, many or a class of expanded clone.

j_call,v_call,d_call,clone_size,cdr3_aa,cdr3_nt
TRBJ1-5,TRBV6-1,-,few,CASSKTGFNQPQHF,TGTGCCAGCAGTAAAACAGGGTTCAATCAGCCCCAGCATTTT
TRBJ2-1,TRBV24-1,-,once,CATSDPSAGNYNEQFF,TGTGCCACCAGTGACCCCTCGGCGGGAAACTACAATGAGCAGTTCTTC
TRBJ2-1,TRBV27,TRBD2,few,CASSLSIQRGFNEQFF,TGTGCCAGCAGTTTATCGATTCAGCGGGGGTTCAATGAGCAGTTCTTC
TRBJ2-2,TRBV12-3/TRBV12-4,TRBD1,-,CASSTRDRPDTGELFF,TGTGCCAGCAGTACCCGGGACAGGCCTGACACCGGGGAGCTGTTTTTT
TRBJ1-1,TRBV6-8,-,few,CASRTTEAFF,TGTGCCAGCAGAACTACTGAAGCTTTCTTT
TRBJ2-6,TRBV5-4,-,few,CASISAASGANVLTF,TGTGCCAGCATCTCGGCAGCCTCTGGGGCCAACGTCCTGACTTTC
TRBJ2-1,TRBV6-6,-,-,CASSYAANEQFF,TGTGCCAGCAGTTACGCTGCTAATGAGCAGTTCTTC
TRBJ2-4,TRBV4-1,-,few,CASSQAPGFVKNIQYF,TGCGCCAGCAGCCAAGCTCCGGGGTTTGTCAAAAACATTCAGTACTTC
TRBJ1-2,TRBV3-1,-,-,CASSRNGGASYGYTF,TGTGCCAGCAGCCGGAACGGGGGGGCTTCTTATGGCTACACCTTC
TRBJ2-5,TRBV5-6,-,-,CASSYNVGGTETQYF,TGTGCCAGCAGCTATAACGTCGGGGGCACGGAGACCCAGTACTTC
TRBJ2-3,TRBV4-3,-,-,CASSQGTAWVADTQYF,TGCGCCAGCAGCCAAGGGACAGCCTGGGTCGCAGATACGCAGTATTTT
TRBJ2-1,TRBV7-3,TRBD2,-,CASRLRERDEQFF,TGTGCCAGCAGGCTTAGGGAGCGGGACGAGCAGTTCTTC
TRBJ2-3,TRBV24-1,-,-,CATSDFMGGPDTQYF,TGTGCCACCAGTGATTTCATGGGGGGGCCCGATACGCAGTATTTT
TRBJ2-3,TRBV4-3,-,-,CASSRTGGVLTDTQYF,TGCGCCAGCAGCCGAACTGGCGGGGTTCTCACAGATACGCAGTATTTT
TRBJ2-1,TRBV5-6,TRBD1,many,CASSWGQYNEQFF,TGTGCCAGCAGCTGGGGACAGTACAATGAGCAGTTCTTC
TRBJ2-7,TRBV3-1,-,many,CASSQDEARAFYF,TGTGCCAGCAGCCAAGACGAGGCCAGGGCTTTCTACTTC
TRBJ2-5,TRBV6-5,TRBD2,many,CASSYSGGAETQYF,TGTGCCAGCAGTTACAGCGGGGGGGCAGAGACCCAGTACTTC
TRBJ1-6,TRBV6-1,TRBD1,-,CASRGTALHSPLHF,TGTGCCAGCAGGGGGACAGCCCTACATTCACCCCTCCACTTT
TRBJ2-7,TRBV20-1,TRBD2,-,CSATGLEGYEQYF,TGCAGTGCTACCGGACTAGAAGGCTACGAGCAGTACTTC
TRBJ2-3,TRBV7-6,TRBD2,few,CASSLAGGETDTQYF,TGTGCCAGCAGCTTAGCGGGGGGGGAAACAGATACGCAGTATTTT
TRBJ2-5,TRBV11-2,TRBD2,-,CASSSWTSWETQYF,TGTGCCAGCAGCTCATGGACTAGTTGGGAGACCCAGTACTTC
TRBJ2-1,TRBV6-2/TRBV6-3,-,-,CASKSGANNEQFF,TGTGCCAGCAAGTCAGGGGCCAACAATGAGCAGTTCTTC
TRBJ2-2,TRBV6-5,TRBD2,few,CASSYGTSGGWSGELFF,TGTGCCAGCAGTTACGGAACTAGCGGGGGGTGGTCCGGGGAGCTGTTTTTT
TRBJ1-1,TRBV4-3,-,many,CASSQAGNTEAFF,TGCGCCAGCAGCCAAGCCGGGAACACTGAAGCTTTCTTT
TRBJ2-5,TRBV12-3/TRBV12-4,TRBD2,-,CASITGTSGGFQETQYF,TGTGCCAGCATCACGGGGACTAGCGGGGGGTTCCAAGAGACCCAGTACTTC
TRBJ2-5,TRBV4-3,-,-,CASSQDAGTETQYF,TGCGCCAGCAGCCAAGATGCGGGGACGGAGACCCAGTACTTC
TRBJ1-4,TRBV13,-,few,CASSLQGDGEKLFF,TGTGCCAGCAGCTTACAAGGGGATGGGGAAAAACTGTTTTTT
TRBJ2-1,TRBV18,-,-,CASSPRNDNEQFF,TGTGCCAGCTCACCACGAAATGACAATGAGCAGTTCTTC
TRBJ2-1,TRBV5-6,TRBD1,-,CASSLGTERIF,TGTGCCAGCAGCTTAGGGACAGAGCGGATCTTC
TRBJ1-5,TRBV6-2/TRBV6-3,TRBD1,few,CASKTGSDQPQHF,TGTGCCAGCAAGACAGGGTCCGATCAGCCCCAGCATTTT
TRBJ2-3,TRBV20-1,TRBD1,-,CSARSATGSVSDTQYF,TGCAGTGCTAGATCTGCGACAGGGTCGGTTTCAGATACGCAGTATTTT
TRBJ1-1,TRBV6-2/TRBV6-3,-,few,CASSYSENTEAFF,TGTGCCAGCAGTTACTCGGAAAACACTGAAGCTTTCTTT
TRBJ2-2,TRBV27,TRBD2,few,CASSLETSGYTGELFF,TGTGCCAGCAGTTTAGAAACTAGCGGCTACACCGGGGAGCTGTTTTTT
TRBJ2-3,TRBV12-3/TRBV12-4,TRBD1,-,CASRPGTGGADTQYF,TGTGCCAGCAGGCCCGGGACAGGAGGCGCAGATACGCAGTATTTT
TRBJ2-3,TRBV5-1,TRBD1,-,CASRMTGRTDTQYF,TGCGCCAGCAGGATGACAGGGCGCACAGATACGCAGTATTTT
TRBJ2-7,TRBV11-2,-,-,CASSLERIYEQYF,TGTGCCAGCAGCTTAGAAAGGATCTACGAGCAGTACTTC
TRBJ2-1,TRBV4-1,TRBD2,few,CASSQAGGPKNEQFF,TGCGCCAGCAGCCAAGCGGGGGGGCCGAAGAATGAGCAGTTCTTC
TRBJ1-1,TRBV20-1,-,few,CSARDLGGVNTEAFF,TGCAGTGCTAGAGATCTTGGCGGAGTAAACACTGAAGCTTTCTTT
TRBJ1-6,TRBV13,TRBD1,few,CASSLGQDNSPLHF,TGTGCCAGCAGCTTGGGACAGGATAATTCACCCCTCCACTTT
TRBJ1-6,TRBV7-2,-,-,CASSLRQDPYSPLHF,TGTGCCAGCAGTCTTAGACAGGACCCTTATTCACCCCTCCACTTT
TRBJ2-6,TRBV7-8,-,-,CASSPATGSSGANVLTF,TGTGCCAGCAGCCCGGCCACTGGATCCTCTGGGGCCAACGTCCTGACTTTC
TRBJ1-1,TRBV3-1,-,few,CASSQDGLFF,TGTGCCAGCAGCCAAGATGGGCTTTTCTTT
TRBJ1-1,TRBV7-3,-,few,CASMDSPRTEAFF,TGTGCCAGCATGGACAGCCCCAGGACTGAAGCTTTCTTT
TRBJ2-3,TRBV7-3,-,few,CASSSWPALPQYF,TGTGCCAGCAGCTCCTGGCCCGCCTTGCCGCAGTATTTT
TRBJ1-1,TRBV7-8,-,few,CASSSALAFEAGGLNTEAFF,TGTGCCAGCAGTTCGGCCCTAGCATTCGAGGCGGGGGGGCTGAACACTGAAGCTTTCTTT
TRBJ2-3,TRBV12-5,-,-,CASGSGTSSTDTQYF,TGTGCTAGTGGTTCCGGGACATCTAGCACAGATACGCAGTATTTT
TRBJ1-5,TRBV24-1,TRBD1,few,CATSPRGDSYQPQHF,TGTGCCACTTCTCCAAGGGGGGACAGTTATCAGCCCCAGCATTTT
TRBJ1-2,TRBV4-3,-,-,CASSQGDSSYGYTF,TGCGCCAGCAGCCAAGGAGACAGTTCCTATGGCTACACCTTC
TRBJ1-1,TRBV15,-,many,CAARLARGSTEAFF,TGTGCCGCCCGACTTGCACGCGGCAGCACTGAAGCTTTCTTT
TRBJ1-3,TRBV28,-,few,CASSLRGRSSGNTIYF,TGTGCCAGCAGTTTGCGGGGACGGAGCTCTGGAAACACCATATATTTT
TRBJ2-4,TRBV6-1,-,few,CASSLLQGTIQYF,TGTGCCAGCAGTCTCCTACAGGGTACCATTCAGTACTTC